This T cell receptor (beta chain) was sequenced in a study of CD4 T cells in relation to SARS-CoV-2 and coronaviruses. For the study at large: Crossreactive spike epitopes shared across donors were mapped to their HLA restriction.

Trimming removed 0 bases from V and 7 bases from J; junction bases left unmatched: 7. CDR1 is SGHTS and CDR2 is YDEGEE in the germline V gene. This CDR3 has 15 amino acids. Note on this clone: Its antigen is unidentified.

Broader study findings: Each donor contributed either pre-pandemic or post-infection samples, not both.

The method was immunoSEQ multiplex PCR; TCRdb's version includes in-frame clones alone and lacks a portion of them. The table shows about 68,000 clones, with 80% to 95% occurring only once. Before the COVID-19 pandemic, during about 2011-2019, CD4+ T cells were taken from unexposed donors. Cryopreserved PBMCs were CD4-enriched, then split into naive and memory cells. This chain uses TRBV5-8 with TRBJ2-1, with TRBD2 identical over 7 bases. Sequenced: naive CD4+ T cells from PBMCs. Documented subset: naive CD4+ T cells isolated by negative enrichment. The sequence was obtained from a human donor in good health. Written as DNA, the CDR3 is TGTGCCAGCAGCTTGGCCCGGGGAGGGTCAAATGAGCAGTTCTTC. Translating it yields CASSLARGGSNEQFF.